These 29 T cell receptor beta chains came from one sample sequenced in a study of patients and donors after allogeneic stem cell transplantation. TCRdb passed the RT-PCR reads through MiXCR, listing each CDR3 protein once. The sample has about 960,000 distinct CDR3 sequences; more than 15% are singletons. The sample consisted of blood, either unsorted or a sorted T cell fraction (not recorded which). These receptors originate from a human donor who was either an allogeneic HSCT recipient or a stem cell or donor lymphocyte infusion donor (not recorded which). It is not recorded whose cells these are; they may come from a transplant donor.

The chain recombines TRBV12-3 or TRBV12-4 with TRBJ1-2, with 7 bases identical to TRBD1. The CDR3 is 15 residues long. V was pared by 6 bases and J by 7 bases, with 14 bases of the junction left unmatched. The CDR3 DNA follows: TGTGCCAGCAGCCCCGCCAGGGGGGCCTATCGTGGCTACACCTTC. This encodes CASSPARGAYRGYTF.

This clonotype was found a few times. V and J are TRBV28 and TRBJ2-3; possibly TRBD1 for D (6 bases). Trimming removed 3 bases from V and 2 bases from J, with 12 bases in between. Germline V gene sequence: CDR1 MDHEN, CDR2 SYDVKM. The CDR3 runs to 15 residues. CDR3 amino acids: CASSFGGYDTDTQYF. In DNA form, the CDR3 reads TGTGCCAGCAGTTTTGGGGGCTACGACACAGATACGCAGTATTTT.

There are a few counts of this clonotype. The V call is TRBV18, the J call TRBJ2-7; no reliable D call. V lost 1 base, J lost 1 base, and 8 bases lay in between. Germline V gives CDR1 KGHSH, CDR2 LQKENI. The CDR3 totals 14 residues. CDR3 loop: CASSPLSRSYEQYF. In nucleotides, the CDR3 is TGTGCCAGCTCACCACTGTCCAGGTCCTACGAGCAGTACTTC.

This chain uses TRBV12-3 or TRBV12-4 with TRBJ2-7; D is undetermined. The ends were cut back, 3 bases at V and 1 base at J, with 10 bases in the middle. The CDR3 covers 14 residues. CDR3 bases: TGTGCCAGCAGTTTTGACTCGATATCCTACGAGCAGTACTTC. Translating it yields CASSFDSISYEQYF.

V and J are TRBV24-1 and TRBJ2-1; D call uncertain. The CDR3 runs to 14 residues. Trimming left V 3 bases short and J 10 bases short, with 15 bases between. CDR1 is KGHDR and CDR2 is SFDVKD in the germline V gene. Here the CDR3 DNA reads TGTGCCACCAGTGATCGCGCTGGGCAGAACGAGCAGTTCTTC. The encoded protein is CATSDRAGQNEQFF.

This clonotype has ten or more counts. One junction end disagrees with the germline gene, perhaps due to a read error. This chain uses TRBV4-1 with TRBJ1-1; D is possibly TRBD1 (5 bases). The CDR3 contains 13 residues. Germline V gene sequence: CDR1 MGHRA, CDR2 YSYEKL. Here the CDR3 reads CASRQGAGGLAFF. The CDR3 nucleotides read TGCGCCAGCAGACAAGGTGCGGGGGGTTTAGCTTTCTTT.

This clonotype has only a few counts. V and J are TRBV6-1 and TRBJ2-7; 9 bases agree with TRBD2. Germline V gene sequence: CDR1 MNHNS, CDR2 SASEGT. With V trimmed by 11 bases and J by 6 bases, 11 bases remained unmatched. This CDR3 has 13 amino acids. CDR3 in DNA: TGTGCCGCGGGAGCGGGAGGATGGGGCGAGCAGTACTTC. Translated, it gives CAAGAGGWGEQYF.

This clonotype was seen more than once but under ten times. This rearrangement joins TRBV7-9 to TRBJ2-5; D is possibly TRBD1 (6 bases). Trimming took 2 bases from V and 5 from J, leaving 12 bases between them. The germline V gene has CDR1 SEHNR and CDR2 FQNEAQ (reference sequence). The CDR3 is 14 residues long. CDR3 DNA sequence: TGTGCCAGCAGCTTATTGTCAGGGGTTGAGACCCAGTACTTC. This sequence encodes CASSLLSGVETQYF.

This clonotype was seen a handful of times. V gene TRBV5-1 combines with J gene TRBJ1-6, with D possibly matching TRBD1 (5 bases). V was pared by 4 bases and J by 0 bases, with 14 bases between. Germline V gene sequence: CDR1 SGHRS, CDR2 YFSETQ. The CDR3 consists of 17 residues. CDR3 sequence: CASSPNRPSSYNSPLHF. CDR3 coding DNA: TGCGCCAGCAGCCCAAACAGGCCGAGCTCCTATAATTCACCCCTCCACTTT. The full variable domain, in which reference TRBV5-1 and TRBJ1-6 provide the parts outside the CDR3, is KAGVTQTPRYLIKTRGQQVTLSCSPISGHRSVSWYQQTPGQGLQFLFEYFSETQRNKGNFPGRFSGRQFSNSRSEMNVSTLELGDSALYLCASSPNRPSSYNSPLHFGNGTRLTVT.

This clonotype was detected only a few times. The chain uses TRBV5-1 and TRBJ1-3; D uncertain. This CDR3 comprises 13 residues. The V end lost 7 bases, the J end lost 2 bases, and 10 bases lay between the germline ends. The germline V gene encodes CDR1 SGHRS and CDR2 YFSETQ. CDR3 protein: CASALRTGNTIYF. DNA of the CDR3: TGCGCCAGCGCATTACGAACTGGAAACACCATATATTTT. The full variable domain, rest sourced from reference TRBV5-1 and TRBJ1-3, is KAGVTQTPRYLIKTRGQQVTLSCSPISGHRSVSWYQQTPGQGLQFLFEYFSETQRNKGNFPGRFSGRQFSNSRSEMNVSTLELGDSALYLCASALRTGNTIYFGEGSWLTVV.

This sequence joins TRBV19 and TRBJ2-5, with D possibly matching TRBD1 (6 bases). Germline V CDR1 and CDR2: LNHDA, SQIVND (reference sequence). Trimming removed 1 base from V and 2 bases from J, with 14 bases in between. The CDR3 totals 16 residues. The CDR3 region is CASSIAVQGSQETQYF. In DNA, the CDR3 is TGTGCCAGTAGTATAGCCGTACAGGGTAGTCAAGAGACCCAGTACTTC.

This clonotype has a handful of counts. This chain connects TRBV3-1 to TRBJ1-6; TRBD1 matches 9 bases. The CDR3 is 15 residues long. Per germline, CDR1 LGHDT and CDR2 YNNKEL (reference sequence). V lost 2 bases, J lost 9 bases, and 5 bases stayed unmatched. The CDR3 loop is CASSQIQGAGSPLHF. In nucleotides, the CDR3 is TGTGCCAGCAGCCAAATACAGGGGGCCGGTTCACCCCTCCACTTT.

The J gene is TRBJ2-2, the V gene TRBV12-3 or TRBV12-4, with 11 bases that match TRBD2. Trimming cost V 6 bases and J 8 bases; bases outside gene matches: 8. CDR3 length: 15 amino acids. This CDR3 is CASSPTSGRAGELFF. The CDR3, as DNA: TGTGCCAGCAGCCCCACTAGCGGGAGAGCGGGGGAGCTGTTTTTT.

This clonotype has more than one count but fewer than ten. This chain's CDR3 is CASSSDGTSEETQYF. CDR3 nucleotide sequence: TGCGCCAGCAGCTCGGACGGGACTAGCGAAGAGACCCAGTACTTC. This chain links TRBV5-1 with TRBJ2-5, with 10 bases matching TRBD2. Per germline, CDR1 SGHRS and CDR2 YFSETQ. V trimming: 3 bases; J trimming: 3 bases; junction bases outside the gene matches: 5. The CDR3 consists of 15 residues.

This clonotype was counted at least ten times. The CDR3 sequence is CASSVGSAPNYGYTF. The CDR3 DNA is TGTGCCAGCAGCGTAGGCTCGGCACCTAACTATGGCTACACCTTC. The chain is built from TRBV9 and TRBJ1-2; no reliable D call. V was cut by 0 bases and J by 0 bases, with 9 bases left in between. The CDR3 runs 15 residues. In germline, CDR1 is SGDLS, CDR2 YYNGEE.

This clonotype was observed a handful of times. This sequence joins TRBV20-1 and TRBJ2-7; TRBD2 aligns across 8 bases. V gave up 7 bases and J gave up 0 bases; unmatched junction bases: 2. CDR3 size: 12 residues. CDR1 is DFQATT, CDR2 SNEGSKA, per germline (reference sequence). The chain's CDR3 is CSVAGSSYEQYF. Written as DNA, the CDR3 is TGCAGTGTAGCGGGAAGCTCCTACGAGCAGTACTTC.

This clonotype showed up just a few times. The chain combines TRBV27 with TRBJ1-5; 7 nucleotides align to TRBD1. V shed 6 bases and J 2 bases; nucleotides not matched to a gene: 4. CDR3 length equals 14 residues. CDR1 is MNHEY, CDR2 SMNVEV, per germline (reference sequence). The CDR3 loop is CASRSGQGNQPQHF. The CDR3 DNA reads TGTGCCAGCAGATCAGGACAGGGCAATCAGCCCCAGCATTTT.

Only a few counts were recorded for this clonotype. The CDR3 reads CATSDSDRAGNTIYF. DNA for the CDR3: TGTGCCACCAGTGATTCTGACAGGGCCGGAAACACCATATATTTT. The chain carries TRBV24-1 and TRBJ1-3; 7 bases are a match to TRBD1. Germline V gives CDR1 KGHDR, CDR2 SFDVKD. The CDR3 runs 15 residues. Trimming took 2 bases from V and 4 from J; bases not matched to a gene: 4.

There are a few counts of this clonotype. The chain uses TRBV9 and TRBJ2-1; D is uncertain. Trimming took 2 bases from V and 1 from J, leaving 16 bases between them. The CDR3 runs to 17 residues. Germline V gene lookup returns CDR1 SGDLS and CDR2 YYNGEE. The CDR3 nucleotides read TGTGCCAGCAGCGTTCCTCGGCTGGCGGCATCCTACAATGAGCAGTTCTTC. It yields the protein CASSVPRLAASYNEQFF.

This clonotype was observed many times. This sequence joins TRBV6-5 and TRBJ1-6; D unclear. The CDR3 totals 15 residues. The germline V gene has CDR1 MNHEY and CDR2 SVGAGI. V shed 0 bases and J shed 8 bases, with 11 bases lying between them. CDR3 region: CASSYSGSSYSPLHF. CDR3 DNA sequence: TGTGCCAGCAGTTACTCTGGCAGTTCCTATTCACCCCTCCACTTT.

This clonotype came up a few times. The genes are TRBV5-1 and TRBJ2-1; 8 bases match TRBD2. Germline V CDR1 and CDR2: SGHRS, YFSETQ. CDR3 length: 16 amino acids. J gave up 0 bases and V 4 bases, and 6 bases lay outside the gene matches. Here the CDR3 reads CASSVSSGSSYNEQFF. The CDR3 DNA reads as TGCGCCAGCAGCGTGTCCAGCGGGAGCTCCTACAATGAGCAGTTCTTC.

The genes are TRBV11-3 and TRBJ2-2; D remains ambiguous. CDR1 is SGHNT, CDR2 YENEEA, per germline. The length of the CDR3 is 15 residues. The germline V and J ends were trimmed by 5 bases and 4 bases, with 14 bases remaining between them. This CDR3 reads CASSPLTLGTGELFF. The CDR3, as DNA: TGTGCCAGCAGCCCCTTAACTCTGGGCACCGGGGAGCTGTTTTTT.

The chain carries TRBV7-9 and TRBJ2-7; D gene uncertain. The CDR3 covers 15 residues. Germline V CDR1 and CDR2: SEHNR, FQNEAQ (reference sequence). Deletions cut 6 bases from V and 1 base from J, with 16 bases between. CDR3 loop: CASRYYSDGSYEQYF. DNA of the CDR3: TGTGCCAGCAGATATTACTCGGACGGATCCTACGAGCAGTACTTC.

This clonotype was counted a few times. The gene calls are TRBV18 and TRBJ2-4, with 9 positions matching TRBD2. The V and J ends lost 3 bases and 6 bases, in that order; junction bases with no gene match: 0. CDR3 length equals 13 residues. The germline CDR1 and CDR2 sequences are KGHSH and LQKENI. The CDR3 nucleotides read TGTGCCAGCTCACCGGGACTAGCAAACATTCAGTACTTC. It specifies CASSPGLANIQYF.

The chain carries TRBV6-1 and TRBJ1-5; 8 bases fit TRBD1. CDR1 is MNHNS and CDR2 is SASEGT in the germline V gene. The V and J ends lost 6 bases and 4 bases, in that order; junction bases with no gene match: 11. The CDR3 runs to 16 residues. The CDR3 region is CASSPIGTGPNQPQHF. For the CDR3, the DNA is TGTGCCAGCAGCCCCATTGGGACAGGACCTAATCAGCCCCAGCATTTT.

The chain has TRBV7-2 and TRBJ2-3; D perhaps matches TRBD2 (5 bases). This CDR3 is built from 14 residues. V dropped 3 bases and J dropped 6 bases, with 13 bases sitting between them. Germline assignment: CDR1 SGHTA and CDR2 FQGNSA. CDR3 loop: CASSFPDPGDTQYF. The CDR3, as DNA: TGTGCCAGCAGCTTCCCAGATCCGGGGGATACGCAGTATTTT.

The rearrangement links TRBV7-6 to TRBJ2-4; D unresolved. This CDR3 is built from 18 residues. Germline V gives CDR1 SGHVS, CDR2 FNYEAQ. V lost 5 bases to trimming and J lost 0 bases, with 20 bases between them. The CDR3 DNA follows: TGTGCCAGCAGCCAGGCGGCAGATAAGGCCGTAGCCAAAAACATTCAGTACTTC. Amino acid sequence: CASSQAADKAVAKNIQYF.

The CDR3, as DNA: TGTGCCAGCAAAGGGCGGACTGAAGCTTTCTTT. Its translation is CASKGRTEAFF. This chain connects TRBV2 to TRBJ1-1; D is unresolved. The germline V gene encodes CDR1 SNHLY and CDR2 FYNNEI. This CDR3 is built from 11 residues. The V end was cut by 7 bases, the J end by 5 bases, with 8 bases between.

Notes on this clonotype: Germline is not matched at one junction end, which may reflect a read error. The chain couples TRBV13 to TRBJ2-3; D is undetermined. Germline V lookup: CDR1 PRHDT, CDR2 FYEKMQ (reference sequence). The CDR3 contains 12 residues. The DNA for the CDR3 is TGTGCCAGCAGCTTAGCGGTAGATGCGCAGTATTTT. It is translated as CASSLAVDAQYF.